The next 29 T cell receptor beta chains were all read from a single sample in a study of cytomegalovirus exposure and HLA in healthy donors. Primers included in the PCR were 60 Vbeta and 13 Jbeta primers. The assay was immunoSEQ multiplex PCR, and TCRdb's table has in-frame clones only and misses some. The sample includes 130,000 or so clones, approximately 82% of them seen just once. Sequences were obtained from PBMCs. These receptors all come from a female donor in good health and CMV-seronegative.

The chain has TRBV11-3 and TRBJ2-1, with D maybe TRBD2 (6 bases). The CDR3 has 15 amino acids. Germline V gene sequence: CDR1 SGHNT, CDR2 YENEEA. V lost 1 base and J 8 bases, leaving 15 bases between the germline ends. The CDR3 DNA is TGTGCCAGCAGCTTAGGTGCCGGGAGAACATATGAGCAGTTCTTC. Protein sequence: CASSLGAGRTYEQFF.

The V and J genes are TRBV4-2 and TRBJ2-1, with TRBD2 identical over 10 bases. This CDR3 contains 15 residues. Unmatched junction bases numbered 4, after V lost 4 bases and J lost 4 bases. Germline-derived CDR1 and CDR2 are LGHNA and YNFKEQ. The CDR3 region is CASSLGTSVYNEQFF. DNA of the CDR3: TGTGCCAGCAGCCTTGGGACTAGCGTATACAATGAGCAGTTCTTC.

This CDR3 reads CASSQEAPLAVPYNEQFF. The CDR3 DNA sequence: TGTGCCAGCAGCCAAGAAGCTCCTCTAGCGGTTCCCTACAATGAGCAGTTCTTC. The chain has TRBV4-2 and TRBJ2-1; TRBD2 aligns across 7 bases. Trimming took 0 bases from V and 2 from J; bases not matched to a gene: 10. The CDR3 covers 18 residues. Germline V gene data show CDR1 as LGHNA and CDR2 as YNFKEQ.

The V gene is TRBV28, the J gene TRBJ1-3; 11 positions agree with TRBD1. The CDR3 spans 13 residues. The V and J ends lost 4 bases and 7 bases, in that order; junction bases with no gene match: 0. Per the germline V gene, CDR1 is MDHEN and CDR2 is SYDVKM. The CDR3 spells CASSWDRGNTIYF. Here the CDR3 DNA reads TGTGCCAGCAGTTGGGACAGGGGGAACACCATATATTTT.

The chain recombines TRBV5-1 with TRBJ2-5; TRBD2 might be the D (6 bases). This CDR3 has 15 residues. Germline CDR1 is SGHRS and CDR2 is YFSETQ. The ends were cut back, 4 bases at V and 5 bases at J, with 18 bases in the middle. The CDR3 nucleotides are TGCGCCAGCAGCACAACCGGGACTCCATTCGAGACCCAGTACTTC. Translated: CASSTTGTPFETQYF. Supplemented by reference TRBV5-1 and TRBJ2-5, the full variable domain reads KAGVTQTPRYLIKTRGQQVTLSCSPISGHRSVSWYQQTPGQGLQFLFEYFSETQRNKGNFPGRFSGRQFSNSRSEMNVSTLELGDSALYLCASSTTGTPFETQYFGPGTRLLVL.

The rearrangement links TRBV9 to TRBJ2-1; 10 nucleotides line up with TRBD2. The CDR3 consists of 18 residues. CDR1 is SGDLS, CDR2 YYNGEE, per germline. After removal of 0 bases from V and 0 bases from J, the junction contained 6 bases not matched to a gene. CDR3 region: CASSVASGSRSSYNEQFF. CDR3 DNA sequence: TGTGCCAGCAGCGTAGCTAGCGGGAGTCGGAGCTCCTACAATGAGCAGTTCTTC.

The V gene is TRBV4-2, the J gene TRBJ2-1, with 9 bases matching TRBD2. From germline, CDR1 is LGHNA and CDR2 YNFKEQ. J gave up 15 bases and V 0 bases, and 6 bases lay outside the gene matches. CDR3 size: 13 residues. This CDR3 reads CASSQEGGRDGFF. CDR3 DNA: TGTGCCAGCAGCCAAGAAGGCGGGAGGGATGGGTTCTTC.

The J gene is TRBJ1-5, the V gene TRBV19; D unresolved. Trimming removed 3 bases from V and 7 bases from J, with 13 bases in between. Germline V gene sequence: CDR1 LNHDA, CDR2 SQIVND (reference sequence). CDR3 length equals 14 residues. The CDR3 reads CASSIGEIRQPQHF. The CDR3 region has the DNA TGTGCCAGTAGTATTGGGGAGATCCGGCAGCCCCAGCATTTT.

The V and J genes are TRBV7-9 and TRBJ1-2; 7 nucleotides line up with TRBD1. The length of the CDR3 is 14 residues. Per germline, CDR1 SEHNR and CDR2 FQNEAQ (reference sequence). V shed 3 bases and J 5 bases; nucleotides not matched to a gene: 6. The CDR3 nucleotides are TGTGCCAGCAGCTTTCCAGGGGGATTATATGGCTACACCTTC. Residues: CASSFPGGLYGYTF.

The chain combines TRBV5-4 with TRBJ2-7; 10 nucleotides align to TRBD2. This CDR3 is 15 amino acids long. Germline V gene sequence: CDR1 SGHNT, CDR2 YYREEE (reference sequence). After removal of 4 bases from V and 4 bases from J, the junction contained 8 bases not matched to a gene. CDR3 loop: CASSPGLAVPYEQYF. CDR3 sequence (DNA): TGTGCCAGCAGCCCCGGACTAGCGGTACCTTACGAGCAGTACTTC.

V usage is TRBV10-3 and J usage is TRBJ2-7; 14 bases agree with TRBD2. With V trimmed by 6 bases and J by 1 base, 8 bases remained unmatched. Germline V lookup: CDR1 ENHRY, CDR2 SYGVKD. The CDR3 spans 17 residues. The CDR3: CAISEGTSGSRSYEQYF. The DNA of the CDR3 is TGTGCCATCAGCGAGGGGACTAGCGGGAGTAGGTCCTACGAGCAGTACTTC.

This clone was detected a few times. J is TRBJ1-2 and V is TRBV2; 7 nucleotides match TRBD1. Germline V CDR1 and CDR2: SNHLY, FYNNEI. Trimming removed 2 bases from V and 5 bases from J; junction bases left unmatched: 8. This CDR3 comprises 15 residues. The CDR3 DNA sequence: TGTGCCAGCAGTGAATATAGGGGGCGCGGATATGGCTACACCTTC. Amino acids: CASSEYRGRGYGYTF.

The chain carries TRBV28 and TRBJ2-1; 9 nucleotides match TRBD2. The J segment lost 14 bases and the V segment lost 7 bases, leaving 12 bases of the junction unmatched. CDR1 and CDR2 from the germline V gene are MDHEN and SYDVKM. CDR3 length equals 13 residues. The CDR3 sequence is CASTESPGLAKFF. DNA for the CDR3: TGTGCCAGCACCGAGTCCCCGGGACTAGCAAAGTTCTTC.

V gene TRBV19 combines with J gene TRBJ2-2, with 10 bases matching TRBD1. The CDR3 covers 15 residues. Looked up from germline, CDR1 is LNHDA and CDR2 is SQIVND (reference sequence). V lost 4 bases, J lost 4 bases, and 3 bases stayed unmatched. Written as DNA, the CDR3 is TGTGCCAGTAGTACCGGACAGGGGGTCACCGGGGAGCTGTTTTTT. It codes for CASSTGQGVTGELFF.

V is TRBV27 and J is TRBJ2-1; D is undetermined. The V end was cut by 1 base, the J end by 4 bases, with 5 bases between. Germline loops: CDR1 MNHEY, CDR2 SMNVEV (reference sequence). The CDR3 runs to 13 residues. CDR3 coding DNA: TGTGCCAGCAGTTTATGGAGTTACAATGAGCAGTTCTTC. Protein product: CASSLWSYNEQFF.

This sequence joins TRBV11-1 and TRBJ2-1; the match to TRBD2 covers 11 bases. V shed 0 bases, J shed 5 bases, and the junction held 3 bases outside the gene matches. This CDR3 comprises 16 residues. The germline CDR1 and CDR2 sequences are SGHAT and FQDESV (reference sequence). CDR3 amino acids: CASSLAGTSGDNEQFF. The CDR3 DNA follows: TGTGCCAGCAGCTTAGCCGGGACTAGCGGCGACAATGAGCAGTTCTTC.

The J gene is TRBJ1-5, the V gene TRBV2, with a weak D call TRBD1 (5 bases). Germline CDR1 is SNHLY and CDR2 is FYNNEI. The CDR3 consists of 13 residues. V lost 4 bases to trimming and J lost 4 bases, with 8 bases between them. CDR3 coding DNA: TGTGCCAGCAGTGGTGGACATAATCAGCCCCAGCATTTT. Its protein is CASSGGHNQPQHF. The variable domain in full, completed from reference TRBV2 and TRBJ1-5, reads EPEVTQTPSHQVTQMGQEVILRCVPISNHLYFYWYRQILGQKVEFLVSFYNNEISEKSEIFDDQFSVERPDGSNFTLKIRSTKLEDSAMYFCASSGGHNQPQHFGDGTRLSIL.

The chain joins TRBV5-6 to TRBJ2-5; 10 nucleotides line up with TRBD1. The end of the DNA is better explained by TRBJ2-7, so the J call may be wrong. The CDR3 length is 13 residues. Germline CDR1 SGHDT, CDR2 YYEEEE. DNA for the CDR3: TGTGCCAGCAGCAGGGACAGGGGCTACGAGCAGTACTTC. Translating gives CASSRDRGYEQYF.

This clone was detected only once. V gene TRBV7-2 combines with J gene TRBJ2-5; 9 bases align to TRBD2. Germline V gene data show CDR1 as SGHTA and CDR2 as FQGNSA. Trimming removed 0 bases from V and 9 bases from J; junction bases left unmatched: 5. This CDR3 spans 14 amino acids. CDR3: CASSLAPLAGPQYF. CDR3 nucleotide sequence: TGTGCCAGCAGCTTAGCGCCTCTAGCGGGGCCCCAGTACTTC.

Notes on this clone: Other DNA sequences of this sample code for an identical CDR3. The rearrangement uses TRBV28 and TRBJ1-2; 11 positions agree with TRBD1. The J segment lost 8 bases and the V segment lost 3 bases, leaving 5 bases of the junction unmatched. The CDR3 is 14 amino acids. Germline values: CDR1 MDHEN, CDR2 SYDVKM. In nucleotides, the CDR3 is TGTGCCAGCAGTTTTGGACAGGGGGCACTAGGCTACACCTTC. It yields the protein CASSFGQGALGYTF.

This clone was seen more than once but under ten times. The chain carries TRBV7-6 and TRBJ2-7; TRBD2 matches 8 bases. J gave up 3 bases and V 1 base, and 5 bases lay outside the gene matches. CDR3 length: 15 amino acids. CDR1 is SGHVS, CDR2 FNYEAQ, per germline. The CDR3, as DNA: TGTGCCAGCAGCTTAGAGAGTAGCGGGAACTACGAGCAGTACTTC. This codes for CASSLESSGNYEQYF.

The V call is TRBV10-3, the J call TRBJ2-1, with D uncertain. The V and J ends lost 3 bases and 4 bases respectively, with 13 bases between them. Germline V gene sequence: CDR1 ENHRY, CDR2 SYGVKD. The CDR3 covers 15 residues. The chain's CDR3 is CAISEELYSYNEQFF. CDR3 sequence (DNA): TGTGCCATCAGTGAAGAACTGTACTCATACAATGAGCAGTTCTTC.

This clone has more than one count but fewer than ten. J is TRBJ2-2 and V is TRBV28; 8 bases fit TRBD1. The V gene's germline CDR1 is MDHEN and CDR2 SYDVKM. This CDR3 is built from 15 residues. V shed 3 bases and J 8 bases; nucleotides not matched to a gene: 8. The chain's CDR3 is CASSFGQGSKGELFF. In DNA, the CDR3 is TGTGCCAGCAGTTTTGGACAGGGAAGTAAAGGGGAGCTGTTTTTT.

The J gene is TRBJ2-1, the V gene TRBV7-3; 8 bases match TRBD2. J was trimmed by 4 bases and V by 3 bases; bases with no gene match: 8. The CDR3 is 16 amino acids. Germline assignment: CDR1 SGHTA and CDR2 FQGTGA. CDR3 bases: TGTGCCAGCAGCTTTTCGCCGGGAGGGACATACAATGAGCAGTTCTTC. Its protein product is CASSFSPGGTYNEQFF.

The chain combines TRBV28 with TRBJ2-3, with 16 bases that match TRBD2. Germline values: CDR1 MDHEN, CDR2 SYDVKM. This CDR3 has 17 residues. With 7 bases clipped from V and 1 base from J, the junction kept 5 bases outside the gene matches. CDR3: CASKGTSGREGTDTQYF. CDR3 nucleotides: TGTGCCAGCAAAGGGACTAGCGGGAGGGAAGGCACAGATACGCAGTATTTT.

This chain uses TRBV5-6 with TRBJ1-2; 10 bases are a match to TRBD1. V was clipped by 4 bases and J by 6 bases; unmatched bases: 6. The germline CDR1 and CDR2 sequences are SGHDT and YYEEEE. The CDR3 sequence is 14 residues long. DNA of the CDR3: TGTGCCAGCAGCGTAGACAGGGGGCGAGATGGCTACACCTTC. It is translated as CASSVDRGRDGYTF.

V gene TRBV5-6 combines with J gene TRBJ1-1, with 7 nucleotides matching TRBD1. The V and J ends lost 3 bases and 3 bases, in that order; junction bases with no gene match: 5. This CDR3 spans 14 amino acids. Germline V gene lookup returns CDR1 SGHDT and CDR2 YYEEEE. The CDR3 DNA is TGTGCCAGCAGCTGGGGACAGCCTTACACTGAAGCTTTCTTT. Amino acid sequence: CASSWGQPYTEAFF.

The table lists this clone with a few counts. The J gene is TRBJ2-6, the V gene TRBV5-6; unclear D gene. Germline V CDR1 and CDR2: SGHDT, YYEEEE. The V gene lost 2 bases and the J gene lost 2 bases, with 8 bases spanning the gap. The CDR3 spans 15 residues. CDR3 bases: TGTGCCAGCAGCTTTCGGTTACCTGGGGCCAACGTCCTGACTTTC. Protein sequence: CASSFRLPGANVLTF.

This sequence joins TRBV7-2 and TRBJ1-2, with TRBD1 as a possible D gene (5 bases). Germline CDR1 reads SGHTA; CDR2 reads FQGNSA. CDR3 length: 17 residues. V lost 3 bases, J lost 0 bases, and 17 bases lay in between. This CDR3 reads CASSFRPGGDANYGYTF. The CDR3 nucleotides are TGTGCCAGCAGCTTCCGCCCCGGGGGAGACGCTAACTATGGCTACACCTTC.